Following are 19 T cell receptor beta chains from one sample sequenced in a study of cytomegalovirus exposure and HLA in healthy donors. The study ran its PCR with 60 Vbeta and 13 Jbeta primers. The repertoire was sequenced with immunoSEQ multiplex PCR; TCRdb's copy has only in-frame clones and lacks some. The sample includes about 190,000 clones, more than 75% seen only once; the top ten take 1% to 1.5%. The sequenced sample consisted of PBMCs. These receptors all stem from a man in his thirties or forties in good health and CMV-seronegative.

V gene TRBV15 combines with J gene TRBJ2-4; D not resolved. V was cut by 3 bases and J by 11 bases, with 11 bases left in between. The CDR3 length is 12 residues. Germline CDR1 is LNHNV and CDR2 is YYDKDF (reference sequence). DNA of the CDR3: TGTGCCACCAGCAGTTCGTTGTCGGTTCAGTACTTC. Amino acid sequence: CATSSSLSVQYF.

V usage is TRBV28 and J usage is TRBJ2-1, with D possibly being TRBD2 (6 bases). With 5 bases removed from V and 15 bases from J, the gap between germline ends came to 14 bases. The length of the CDR3 is 11 residues. CDR1 is MDHEN and CDR2 is SYDVKM in the germline V gene. The CDR3 sequence is CASSETRNRFF. CDR3 nucleotides: TGTGCCAGCAGTGAGACTAGGAATCGGTTCTTC.

The genes are TRBV19 and TRBJ2-3; TRBD2 matches at 7 bases. The junction had 11 bases not matched to a gene; V was cut back by 7 bases and J by 1 base. CDR1 is LNHDA and CDR2 is SQIVND in the germline V gene (reference sequence). The CDR3 is made up of 16 amino acids. CDR3 nucleotide sequence: TGTGCCAGTACATCACGGGGGGTGAAGGGCACAGATACGCAGTATTTT. Its protein is CASTSRGVKGTDTQYF.

The chain is built from TRBV7-2 and TRBJ2-1; 12 bases are shared with TRBD2. The CDR3 sequence is 18 residues long. Unmatched junction bases numbered 5, after V lost 1 base and J lost 1 base. Looked up from germline, CDR1 is SGHTA and CDR2 is FQGNSA. Here the CDR3 reads CASSLGTGTSGSYNEQFF. In DNA, the CDR3 is TGTGCCAGCAGCTTAGGGACCGGGACTAGCGGGTCCTACAATGAGCAGTTCTTC.

The V and J genes are TRBV2 and TRBJ1-5; a possible D gene is TRBD1 (5 bases). The germline gives CDR1 SNHLY, CDR2 FYNNEI. The CDR3 extends over 13 amino acids. V lost 8 bases and J 6 bases, leaving 14 bases between the germline ends. The CDR3 is CASGGGTGQPQHF. CDR3 DNA: TGTGCCAGCGGGGGAGGGACGGGTCAGCCCCAGCATTTT. Full variable domain (missing parts from reference TRBV2 and TRBJ1-5): EPEVTQTPSHQVTQMGQEVILRCVPISNHLYFYWYRQILGQKVEFLVSFYNNEISEKSEIFDDQFSVERPDGSNFTLKIRSTKLEDSAMYFCASGGGTGQPQHFGDGTRLSIL.

In this sample, this clone turned up once. V and J are TRBV7-9 and TRBJ2-5, with no clear D. Germline CDR1 is SEHNR and CDR2 is FQNEAQ (reference sequence). V was shortened by 6 bases and J by 4 bases, with 12 bases between the two germline ends. The CDR3 length is 13 residues. CDR3 residues: CASSSSGIETQYF. The CDR3 nucleotides read TGTGCCAGCAGTTCCTCAGGAATAGAGACCCAGTACTTC.

The CDR3 coding sequence is TGTGCCAGCAGCTATACCGACTTACACGAGCAGTACTTC. Its protein product is CASSYTDLHEQYF. The rearrangement links TRBV5-6 to TRBJ2-7; no clear D. With 3 bases removed from V and 5 bases from J, the gap between germline ends came to 12 bases. The CDR3 is 13 amino acids. The V gene's germline CDR1 is SGHDT and CDR2 YYEEEE.

This chain connects TRBV19 to TRBJ1-3; D is uncertain. The germline V gene has CDR1 LNHDA and CDR2 SQIVND (reference sequence). The CDR3 runs to 14 residues. V lost 3 bases and J lost 1, with 7 bases in between. CDR3 DNA sequence: TGTGCCAGTAGTATTCGTCTTTCTGGAAACACCATATATTTT. Translated: CASSIRLSGNTIYF.

This clone was recorded a few times. The V and J genes are TRBV27 and TRBJ2-4; 9 positions match TRBD1. Germline loops: CDR1 MNHEY, CDR2 SMNVEV (reference sequence). J was trimmed by 5 bases and V by 5 bases; bases with no gene match: 10. The CDR3 has 16 residues. The DNA for the CDR3 is TGTGCCAGCAGTCCACTACAGGGGGCGCGGGAAAACATTCAGTACTTC. Its protein is CASSPLQGARENIQYF.

This clone came up once. The J gene is TRBJ2-7, the V gene TRBV11-2; TRBD1 matches at 7 bases. V shed 5 bases, J shed 0 bases, and the junction held 10 bases outside the gene matches. Germline-derived CDR1 and CDR2 are SGHAT and FQNNGV. The CDR3 extends over 16 amino acids. The CDR3 nucleotides read TGTGCCAGCAGCGTTCTAGGGGGACAGAGCTCCTACGAGCAGTACTTC. This encodes CASSVLGGQSSYEQYF.

This chain joins TRBV27 and TRBJ2-3; maybe TRBD2 (5 bases). Germline CDR1 is MNHEY and CDR2 is SMNVEV (reference sequence). The CDR3 length is 16 residues. V lost 1 base, J lost 0 bases, and 11 bases lay in between. In DNA, the CDR3 is TGTGCCAGCAGTTTATATAGTAGCGAGAGCACAGATACGCAGTATTTT. It codes for CASSLYSSESTDTQYF.

This clone has just one count. V is TRBV18 and J is TRBJ2-7, with D possibly matching TRBD1 (5 bases). The CDR3 has 12 residues. The germline V gene has CDR1 KGHSH and CDR2 LQKENI. V lost 6 bases and J 5 bases, leaving 11 bases between the germline ends. Here the CDR3 DNA reads TGTGCCAGCTCCCCTCTCAGGGACGAGCAGTACTTC. Translating it yields CASSPLRDEQYF. The complete variable domain, with remaining parts taken from reference TRBV18 and TRBJ2-7, reads NAGVMQNPRHLVRRRGQEARLRCSPMKGHSHVYWYRQLPEEGLKFMVYLQKENIIDESGMPKERFSAEFPKEGPSILRIQQVVRGDSAAYFCASSPLRDEQYFGPGTRLTVT.

The chain's CDR3 is CASQYRRAQPQHF. The CDR3 DNA reads as TGTGCCAGCCAGTACCGCAGGGCTCAGCCCCAGCATTTT. The chain carries TRBV28 and TRBJ1-5; weak D call: TRBD1 (5 bases). The CDR3 extends over 13 amino acids. Germline CDR1 MDHEN, CDR2 SYDVKM. Deletions cut 8 bases from V and 6 bases from J, with 14 bases between.

This clone has a handful of counts. The rearrangement uses TRBV18 and TRBJ1-3; possible D gene TRBD1, 6 bases. The CDR3 extends over 17 amino acids. Germline V gene data show CDR1 as KGHSH and CDR2 as LQKENI. V dropped 1 base and J dropped 1 base, with 14 bases sitting between them. The CDR3 sequence: CASSPLTTGGSGNTIYF. DNA for the CDR3: TGTGCCAGCTCACCACTAACGACAGGTGGTTCTGGAAACACCATATATTTT.

The chain has TRBV5-1 and TRBJ1-3, with 9 positions matching TRBD1. Germline V gene sequence: CDR1 SGHRS, CDR2 YFSETQ. The CDR3 covers 14 residues. V shed 3 bases and J 5 bases; nucleotides not matched to a gene: 3. Here the CDR3 reads CASSSGTGRNTIYF. The CDR3 DNA reads TGCGCCAGCAGCTCCGGGACAGGGAGAAACACCATATATTTT.

This clone has only one observation. Other DNA variants within this sample encode the same CDR3. V usage is TRBV2 and J usage is TRBJ2-7; 9 positions match TRBD1. CDR1 SNHLY and CDR2 FYNNEI come from the germline V gene. The CDR3 has 13 amino acids. Unmatched junction bases numbered 10, after V lost 11 bases and J lost 5 bases. The CDR3 nucleotides are TGTGCCTGTAACCGGGACAGGGTCGACGAGCAGTACTTC. Protein product: CACNRDRVDEQYF.

V and J are TRBV5-4 and TRBJ2-2; no clear D gene. Per germline, CDR1 SGHNT and CDR2 YYREEE (reference sequence). Trimming left V 0 bases short and J 4 bases short, with 10 bases between. CDR3 length equals 15 residues. CDR3 protein: CASSLDPIGTGELFF. The CDR3 DNA sequence: TGTGCCAGCAGCTTGGATCCGATCGGCACCGGGGAGCTGTTTTTT.

V and J are TRBV27 and TRBJ2-7; 13 nucleotides line up with TRBD2. The CDR3 is 16 residues long. The V gene's germline CDR1 is MNHEY and CDR2 SMNVEV (reference sequence). V dropped 5 bases and J dropped 2; count of bases not matched to a gene: 6. This chain's CDR3 is CASSLPGTSGTYEQYF. The CDR3 coding sequence is TGTGCCAGCAGTCTACCCGGGACTAGCGGGACCTACGAGCAGTACTTC.

This CDR3 is CASSLVESRPYNEQFF. The CDR3 coding sequence is TGTGCCAGCAGCTTAGTGGAGAGTCGCCCCTACAATGAGCAGTTCTTC. This chain uses TRBV7-2 with TRBJ2-1, with no clear D. Germline V gene lookup returns CDR1 SGHTA and CDR2 FQGNSA. Trimming removed 1 base at V and 2 bases at J, with 12 bases between. The CDR3 has 16 residues.